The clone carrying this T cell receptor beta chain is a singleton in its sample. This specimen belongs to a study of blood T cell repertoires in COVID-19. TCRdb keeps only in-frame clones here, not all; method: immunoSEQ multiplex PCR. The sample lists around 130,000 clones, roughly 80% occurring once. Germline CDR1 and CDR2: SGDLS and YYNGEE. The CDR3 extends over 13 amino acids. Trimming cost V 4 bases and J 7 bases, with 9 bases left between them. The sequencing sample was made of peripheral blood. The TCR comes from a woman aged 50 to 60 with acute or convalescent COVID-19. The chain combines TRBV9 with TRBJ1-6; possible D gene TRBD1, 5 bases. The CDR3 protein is CASSPPGNSPLHF. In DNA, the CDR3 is TGTGCCAGCAGCCCACCAGGGAATTCACCCCTCCACTTT.